This T cell receptor (beta chain) derives from a study of T cells after yellow fever vaccination. This CDR3 is 12 amino acids long. V lost 9 bases to trimming and J lost 6 bases; unmatched junction nucleotides: 6. TCR cDNA, made by 5'RACE template switching, carried an added universal primer site and UMIs. TCRdb recomputed calls from the 5' RACE reads with MiXCR, one row per CDR3 protein. The repertoire holds approximately 550,000 distinct CDR3 sequences, about 13% seen once, with around 15% in the top ten. The sequence came from a man younger than 45 who received the YFV17D yellow fever vaccine. The chain couples TRBV12-3 or TRBV12-4 to TRBJ2-7; 9 bases align to TRBD2. The source was PBMCs, collected on the day of the yellow fever booster vaccination. CDR3 sequence: CASLLAGREQYF. In nucleotides, the CDR3 is TGTGCCAGTCTGCTAGCGGGACGCGAGCAGTACTTC.